The 28 T cell receptor beta chains presented below share a single source sample, sequenced in a study of Ad26.COV2.S vaccination and SARS-CoV-2 variants. Treatment described: some 20 received Ad26.COV2.S at low or high dose, single or two shots; roughly five received placebo; per-sample allocation not given. At day 63 after the first vaccine or placebo injection, samples were drawn. Measured with immunoSEQ multiplex PCR; TCRdb has only the in-frame clones, and not every one. This sample has about 370,000 clones, with 75% to 90% found just once. Here the sequenced sample was peripheral blood, taken in a trial of Ad26.COV2.S vaccine versus placebo. The receptors were sampled from a person between 18 and 65 years old who received the Ad26.COV2.S COVID-19 vaccine or a placebo.

The chain recombines TRBV29-1 with TRBJ1-1, with a tentative D call TRBD1 (6 bases). The CDR3 loop spans 13 amino acids. V was shortened by 3 bases and J by 4 bases, with 12 bases between the two germline ends. Germline CDR1 reads SQVTM; CDR2 reads ANQGSEA. The CDR3 sequence is CSVDRVGGTEAFF. The DNA for the CDR3 is TGCAGCGTTGACAGGGTAGGGGGCACTGAAGCTTTCTTT.

The rearrangement links TRBV11-2 to TRBJ2-6, with D tentatively TRBD1 (6 bases). V was cut by 5 bases and J by 4 bases, with 12 bases left in between. Per germline, CDR1 SGHAT and CDR2 FQNNGV. This CDR3 is built from 15 residues. The CDR3 region is CASSLNRAGANVLTF. The CDR3 nucleotides are TGTGCCAGCAGCCTGAACAGGGCAGGGGCCAACGTCCTGACTTTC.

This clone has only a few counts. The gene calls are TRBV10-3 and TRBJ1-1, with unresolved D. Trimming shortened V by 6 bases and J by 3 bases, and 11 bases separated the two germline ends. The CDR3 loop spans 13 amino acids. Germline V gene sequence: CDR1 ENHRY, CDR2 SYGVKD. The CDR3 DNA sequence: TGTGCCATCAGCACCGGGGTAGACACTGAAGCTTTCTTT. This codes for CAISTGVDTEAFF.

This clone appeared once. This chain joins TRBV10-3 and TRBJ2-7, with TRBD2 as a possible D gene (5 bases). The CDR3 runs 12 residues. Per germline, CDR1 ENHRY and CDR2 SYGVKD. V gave up 2 bases and J gave up 13 bases, with 15 bases separating them. CDR3 coding DNA: TGTGCCATCAGTGAGCCCGGGGATATTTTTTACTTC. It yields the protein CAISEPGDIFYF.

This sequence joins TRBV5-5 and TRBJ2-5; D may be TRBD1 or TRBD2 (5 bases each). This CDR3 is built from 13 residues. V was cut by 0 bases and J by 5 bases, with 8 bases left in between. Germline V gives CDR1 SGHKS, CDR2 YYEKEE (reference sequence). The CDR3 DNA sequence: TGTGCCAGCAGCTTGGATTGGGGGGAGACCCAGTACTTC. Its translation: CASSLDWGETQYF. Drawing the rest from reference TRBV5-5 and TRBJ2-5, the complete variable domain is DAGVTQSPTHLIKTRGQQVTLRCSPISGHKSVSWYQQVLGQGPQFIFQYYEKEERGRGNFPDRFSARQFPNYSSELNVNALLLGDSALYLCASSLDWGETQYFGPGTRLLVL.

This clone has a single count. CDR3 in amino acids: CASSLEAGGTEQFF. The CDR3 DNA reads TGTGCCAGCAGCTTGGAAGCGGGAGGGACTGAGCAGTTCTTC. This chain connects TRBV5-6 to TRBJ2-1; 10 bases fit TRBD2. V was clipped by 0 bases and J by 9 bases; unmatched bases: 3. CDR1 and CDR2 from the germline V gene are SGHDT and YYEEEE. The CDR3 consists of 14 residues.

V is TRBV11-1 and J is TRBJ2-7, with 9 positions matching TRBD2. CDR1 is SGHAT, CDR2 FQDESV, per germline (reference sequence). This CDR3 has 15 residues. V gave up 5 bases and J gave up 3 bases; unmatched junction bases: 8. CDR3 sequence (DNA): TGTGCCAGCAGCCCCAGACTAGCGGTATACTACGAGCAGTACTTC. Its protein is CASSPRLAVYYEQYF.

This chain links TRBV7-6 with TRBJ2-5, with D possibly being TRBD1 or TRBD2 (5 bases each). The CDR3 length is 15 residues. V lost 1 base and J 2 bases, leaving 11 bases between the germline ends. The germline V gene encodes CDR1 SGHVS and CDR2 FNYEAQ. In nucleotides, the CDR3 is TGTGCCAGCAGCTTAGGATCGGGACGGCAAGAGACCCAGTACTTC. It codes for CASSLGSGRQETQYF. Full variable domain (remainder filled in from reference TRBV7-6 and TRBJ2-5): GAGVSQSPRYKVTKRGQDVALRCDPISGHVSLYWYRQALGQGPEFLTYFNYEAQQDKSGLPNDRFSAERPEGSISTLTIQRTEQRDSAMYRCASSLGSGRQETQYFGPGTRLLVL.

The gene calls are TRBV6-4 and TRBJ2-1, with 8 bases fitting TRBD2. CDR1 is MRHNA, CDR2 SNTAGT, per germline. The ends lost 2 bases at V and 7 bases at J; junction bases unmatched: 7. The CDR3 sequence is 15 residues long. CDR3 sequence reads: CASSDEAAGVNEQFF. CDR3 nucleotides: TGTGCCAGCAGTGACGAGGCAGCGGGAGTGAATGAGCAGTTCTTC.

This sequence joins TRBV27 and TRBJ1-4; D call uncertain. The CDR3 extends over 15 amino acids. Germline-derived CDR1 and CDR2 are MNHEY and SMNVEV (reference sequence). Trimming left V 0 bases short and J 4 bases short, with 9 bases between. DNA of the CDR3: TGTGCCAGCAGTTTATCGAAGGCTCTTAATGAAAAACTGTTTTTT. Protein product: CASSLSKALNEKLFF.

The rearrangement uses TRBV6-5 and TRBJ1-6; a possible D gene is TRBD1 (5 bases). The CDR3 spans 13 residues. Germline loops: CDR1 MNHEY, CDR2 SVGAGI. V was pared by 0 bases and J by 13 bases, with 10 bases between. CDR3 nucleotide sequence: TGTGCCAGCAGTTACTCGTCGGGGGACCCCCTCCACTTT. Translated: CASSYSSGDPLHF.

The rearrangement joins TRBV23-1 to TRBJ2-7; D is unresolved. TRBV23-1 is annotated as an ORF whose role is uncertain. The CDR3 consists of 12 residues. Trimming took 3 bases from V and 4 from J, leaving 7 bases between them. The chain's CDR3 is CASSHSGYEQYF. Here the CDR3 DNA reads TGCGCCAGCAGTCATTCAGGTTACGAGCAGTACTTC.

This clone was counted only a few times. The rearrangement joins TRBV6-5 to TRBJ2-2; TRBD1 agrees at 7 bases. This CDR3 contains 14 residues. J gave up 5 bases and V 6 bases, and 6 bases lay outside the gene matches. Germline V lookup: CDR1 MNHEY, CDR2 SVGAGI. The CDR3 region is CASSKRQGTGELFF. CDR3 in DNA: TGTGCCAGCAGCAAGCGACAGGGAACCGGGGAGCTGTTTTTT.

The chain employs TRBV18 and TRBJ1-2, with D possibly TRBD1 on 6 matching bases. The V end lost 5 bases, the J end lost 8 bases, and 18 bases lay between the germline ends. The CDR3 is made up of 14 amino acids. The V gene's germline CDR1 is KGHSH and CDR2 LQKENI. CDR3 region: CASSVVQGGDGYTF. CDR3 bases: TGTGCCAGCTCAGTCGTACAGGGAGGGGACGGCTACACCTTC.

The chain combines TRBV4-2 with TRBJ1-1; D is uncertain. Trimming cost V 5 bases and J 5 bases, with 15 bases left between them. Germline V gives CDR1 LGHNA, CDR2 YNFKEQ. CDR3 length: 14 amino acids. CDR3 residues: CASSSTNTGTEAFF. In DNA form, the CDR3 reads TGTGCCAGCAGCTCCACGAACACTGGGACTGAAGCTTTCTTT.

On this clone: The sample carries other DNA sequences with the same CDR3. The chain couples TRBV5-1 to TRBJ2-6; tentatively, D is TRBD2 (5 bases). CDR3 length: 15 amino acids. Germline-derived CDR1 and CDR2 are SGHRS and YFSETQ. V lost 0 bases and J lost 4, with 8 bases in between. CDR3 DNA sequence: TGCGCCAGCAGCTTGGGAGGGTCAGGGGCCAACGTCCTGACTTTC. Its translation: CASSLGGSGANVLTF.

The chain combines TRBV27 with TRBJ2-3, with 7 bases lining up with TRBD2. V shed 10 bases, J shed 1 base, and the junction held 14 bases outside the gene matches. The CDR3 sequence is 16 residues long. Germline CDR1 and CDR2: MNHEY and SMNVEV (reference sequence). CDR3 region: CATKRGTTFGTDTQYF. In DNA, the CDR3 is TGTGCCACCAAACGTGGGACTACTTTTGGCACAGATACGCAGTATTTT.

The rearrangement links TRBV5-4 to TRBJ1-1; 9 bases agree with TRBD1. Trimming cost V 4 bases and J 2 bases; bases outside gene matches: 9. Germline CDR1 reads SGHNT; CDR2 reads YYREEE (reference sequence). The length of the CDR3 is 16 residues. CDR3 region: CASSPKDRGTNTEAFF. The CDR3 DNA is TGTGCCAGCAGCCCGAAGGACAGGGGCACCAACACTGAAGCTTTCTTT.

The rearrangement uses TRBV7-8 and TRBJ1-2; D not certain. The ends were cut back, 5 bases at V and 8 bases at J, with 18 bases in the middle. CDR3 length equals 14 residues. CDR1 is SGHVS, CDR2 FQNEAQ, per germline. The CDR3 region is CASSERQALRGYTF. In DNA, the CDR3 is TGTGCCAGCAGCGAAAGGCAGGCCCTGAGGGGCTACACCTTC.

This clone was counted a single time. The chain couples TRBV27 to TRBJ1-2; 7 nucleotides match TRBD1. Trimming at V came to 0 bases and at J to 6 bases, leaving 7 bases not matched to a gene. CDR3 length equals 15 residues. Germline CDR1 is MNHEY and CDR2 is SMNVEV (reference sequence). CDR3 amino acids: CASSLSLTGFDGYTF. CDR3 in DNA: TGTGCCAGCAGTTTATCTCTGACAGGGTTTGATGGCTACACCTTC.

The chain is built from TRBV4-3 and TRBJ2-7; 12 nucleotides agree with TRBD1. With 0 bases clipped from V and 5 bases from J, the junction kept 5 bases outside the gene matches. This CDR3 spans 16 amino acids. The V gene's germline CDR1 is LGHNA and CDR2 YSLEER. This CDR3 reads CASSQEGGTGGHEQYF. Here the CDR3 DNA reads TGCGCCAGCAGCCAAGAAGGCGGGACAGGGGGCCACGAGCAGTACTTC.

Turning to this clone: The sample has other DNA sequences that encode this CDR3 too. V is TRBV5-1 and J is TRBJ2-3; tentatively, D is TRBD1 (5 bases). Trimming removed 2 bases at V and 2 bases at J, with 9 bases between. There are 14 residues in the CDR3. Germline assignment: CDR1 SGHRS and CDR2 YFSETQ. The DNA for the CDR3 is TGCGCCAGCAGCTTAGGACACCCCACAGATACGCAGTATTTT. Translation gives CASSLGHPTDTQYF.

CDR3 nucleotides: TGTGCCAGCAGTGGAATGACTAGCGGGAGAAGTACAGATACGCAGTATTTT. Residues: CASSGMTSGRSTDTQYF. The V and J genes are TRBV28 and TRBJ2-3; the match to TRBD2 covers 12 bases. This CDR3 is built from 17 residues. V gave up 5 bases and J gave up 3 bases; unmatched junction bases: 9. Per germline, CDR1 MDHEN and CDR2 SYDVKM.

The chain couples TRBV20-1 to TRBJ2-1; TRBD2 aligns across 7 bases. CDR3 length equals 11 residues. V was pared by 5 bases and J by 8 bases, with 3 bases of the junction left unmatched. Per germline, CDR1 DFQATT and CDR2 SNEGSKA (reference sequence). CDR3 protein: CSAGRGDEQFF. For the CDR3, the DNA is TGCAGTGCTGGCCGGGGGGATGAGCAGTTCTTC.

This chain links TRBV19 with TRBJ2-1, with 8 positions matching TRBD2. Germline values: CDR1 LNHDA, CDR2 SQIVND (reference sequence). V shed 5 bases and J 8 bases; nucleotides not matched to a gene: 8. The CDR3 loop spans 14 amino acids. Here the CDR3 reads CASSLRREVDEQFF. In DNA form, the CDR3 reads TGTGCCAGTAGTCTCAGGCGGGAGGTGGATGAGCAGTTCTTC. Based on the CDR3 plus reference TRBV19 and TRBJ2-1, the full variable domain is DGGITQSPKYLFRKEGQNVTLSCEQNLNHDAMYWYRQDPGQGLRLIYYSQIVNDFQKGDIAEGYSVSREKKESFPLTVTSAQKNPTAFYLCASSLRREVDEQFFGPGTRLTVL.

This chain links TRBV5-5 with TRBJ1-5; D is uncertain. The CDR3 has 15 amino acids. Trimming removed 2 bases at V and 7 bases at J, with 16 bases between. Per germline, CDR1 SGHKS and CDR2 YYEKEE (reference sequence). The CDR3 sequence: CASSLDPINGQPQHF. CDR3 in DNA: TGTGCCAGCAGCTTAGATCCTATTAATGGGCAGCCCCAGCATTTT. Based on the CDR3 plus reference TRBV5-5 and TRBJ1-5, the full variable domain is DAGVTQSPTHLIKTRGQQVTLRCSPISGHKSVSWYQQVLGQGPQFIFQYYEKEERGRGNFPDRFSARQFPNYSSELNVNALLLGDSALYLCASSLDPINGQPQHFGDGTRLSIL.

V usage is TRBV30 and J usage is TRBJ1-5; a weak D match, TRBD1 (6 bases). The CDR3 extends over 14 amino acids. Germline V lookup: CDR1 GTSNPN, CDR2 SVGIG (reference sequence). V lost 3 bases and J lost 9, with 18 bases in between. The CDR3 DNA reads as TGTGCCTGGAGCGGAAGAGGGGGGGAAAGGCCCCAGCATTTT. Translation: CAWSGRGGERPQHF.

This chain connects TRBV4-2 to TRBJ2-4, with 9 bases aligning to TRBD2. V lost 1 base to trimming and J lost 6 bases; unmatched junction nucleotides: 22. The CDR3 has 21 residues. Germline CDR1 LGHNA, CDR2 YNFKEQ. The chain's CDR3 is CASSQAPQTGSSGSPRNIQYF. For the CDR3, the DNA is TGTGCCAGCAGCCAAGCCCCTCAGACAGGGAGTAGCGGGAGTCCCCGAAACATTCAGTACTTC.